A single sample gave rise to the 25 T cell receptor beta chains below, sequenced in a study of blood T cells in healthy people across ages. PCR was performed a second time for 7 to 11 cycles using a sample-barcoded 5' primer and a J-beta primer mix. TCRdb reanalysed the 5' RACE reads using MiXCR and keeps one entry per CDR3 protein. The sample lists 850,000 to 1,000,000 distinct CDR3 sequences; about 53% were seen once. Sample: blood. The receptors come from a woman aged 60-75 years in good health.

CDR3 amino acids: CASSGMMWEQFF. The CDR3 region has the DNA TGTGCCAGCAGTGGGATGATGTGGGAGCAGTTCTTC. This rearrangement joins TRBV6-1 to TRBJ2-1; D is unclear. Germline V lookup: CDR1 MNHNS, CDR2 SASEGT. Trimming left V 4 bases short and J 10 bases short, with 11 bases between. The length of the CDR3 is 12 residues.

In regard to this clonotype: Mismatch with germline at one junction end may stem from a read error. The rearrangement joins TRBV29-1 to TRBJ2-6, with D unclear. The V gene's germline CDR1 is SQVTM and CDR2 ANQGSEA. The CDR3 has 14 residues. CDR3 nucleotide sequence: TGCGGCGTTGCCACAGACTCTGGGGCCAACGTCCTGACTTTC. Amino acid sequence: CGVATDSGANVLTF.

The V call is TRBV6-6, the J call TRBJ1-5, with a possible D match to TRBD1 (6 bases). V lost 2 bases to trimming and J lost 4 bases, with 15 bases between them. CDR1 is MNHNY and CDR2 is SVGAGI in the germline V gene (reference sequence). The length of the CDR3 is 16 residues. The CDR3 spells CASSYKRSDSNQPQHF. The DNA of the CDR3 is TGTGCCAGCAGTTACAAGCGGTCGGACAGTAATCAGCCCCAGCATTTT.

This clonotype was counted between two and nine times. The chain uses TRBV12-3 or TRBV12-4 and TRBJ1-2; 9 nucleotides agree with TRBD1. The CDR3 runs to 16 residues. V was pared by 6 bases and J by 8 bases, with 16 bases of the junction left unmatched. The CDR3 bases are TGTGCCAGCAGCCCCAACAGGGGGCCTATATTGGAGGGCTACACCTTC. It encodes CASSPNRGPILEGYTF.

This clonotype was observed a few times. V and J are TRBV27 and TRBJ2-7, with a tentative D call TRBD2 (6 bases). V shed 3 bases and J shed 2 bases, with 17 bases lying between them. The germline gives CDR1 MNHEY, CDR2 SMNVEV (reference sequence). The CDR3 covers 16 residues. The CDR3 loop reads CASSFINKRATYEQYF. The CDR3 DNA sequence: TGTGCCAGCAGTTTTATTAACAAGCGGGCTACCTACGAGCAGTACTTC.

The chain is built from TRBV10-3 and TRBJ2-5; the match to TRBD1 covers 12 bases. Germline V gene data show CDR1 as ENHRY and CDR2 as SYGVKD. J lost 3 bases, V lost 5 bases, and 7 bases had no gene match. CDR3 size: 16 residues. CDR3 loop: CAISTWGTGGKETQYF. In DNA form, the CDR3 reads TGTGCCATCAGTACCTGGGGGACAGGGGGCAAAGAGACCCAGTACTTC.

In its sample, this clonotype was seen a few times. The CDR3 DNA is TGCAGTGCCGTCTCGGGACGGAATGAGCAGTTCTTC. Residues: CSAVSGRNEQFF. The chain links TRBV20-1 to TRBJ2-1; D possibly matches TRBD1 or TRBD2 (5 bases each). In germline, CDR1 is DFQATT, CDR2 SNEGSKA (reference sequence). The CDR3 loop spans 12 amino acids. V gave up 6 bases and J gave up 7 bases, with 13 bases separating them.

The rearrangement links TRBV5-3 to TRBJ2-1; perhaps TRBD2 as D (5 bases). TRBV5-3 is given ORF status, its function remaining uncertain. The CDR3 covers 17 residues. Trimming took off 4 bases at V and 1 base at J, with 18 bases between the two ends. CDR3 loop: CARSPGLPPRSYNEQFF. CDR3 bases: TGTGCCAGAAGCCCAGGACTGCCCCCACGATCCTACAATGAGCAGTTCTTC.

This clonotype was picked up a small number of times. The gene calls are TRBV6-2 or TRBV6-3 and TRBJ2-1, with a weak D call TRBD2 (5 bases). CDR1 and CDR2 from the germline V gene are MNHEY and SVGEGT. The CDR3 covers 11 residues. Trimming stripped 5 bases from V and 9 bases from J, with 8 bases between. CDR3 nucleotide sequence: TGTGCCAGCAGTAAACGGGGTGAGCAGTTCTTC. Its protein is CASSKRGEQFF.

The chain recombines TRBV4-2 with TRBJ2-4; D remains unclear. Germline assignment: CDR1 LGHNA and CDR2 YNFKEQ. The germline V and J ends were trimmed by 0 bases and 0 bases, with 6 bases remaining between them. This CDR3 has 15 amino acids. CDR3: CASSQDQLAKNIQYF. The CDR3 DNA is TGTGCCAGCAGCCAAGACCAACTAGCCAAAAACATTCAGTACTTC.

The chain joins TRBV4-1 to TRBJ1-2; D is undetermined. The V end was cut by 1 base, the J end by 11 bases, with 8 bases between. Germline-derived CDR1 and CDR2 are MGHRA and YSYEKL. The CDR3 is 11 residues long. The CDR3 protein is CASSQGLIYTF. The CDR3 DNA reads TGCGCCAGCAGCCAAGGACTCATTTACACCTTC.

This clonotype was counted between two and nine times. The chain couples TRBV29-1 to TRBJ2-1, with unresolved D. CDR1 is SQVTM, CDR2 ANQGSEA, per germline. CDR3 length: 12 amino acids. Trimming took 1 base from V and 3 from J, leaving 4 bases between them. The CDR3 reads CSVEGFYNEQFF. In nucleotides, the CDR3 is TGCAGCGTTGAAGGTTTCTACAATGAGCAGTTCTTC.

The chain employs TRBV11-3 and TRBJ2-1; 16 nucleotides line up with TRBD2. Germline CDR1 SGHNT, CDR2 YENEEA. CDR3 length: 16 residues. V trimming: 5 bases; J trimming: 8 bases; junction bases outside the gene matches: 6. The CDR3 reads CASSPGLAGGFDEQFF. CDR3 DNA sequence: TGTGCCAGCAGCCCGGGACTAGCGGGAGGGTTCGATGAGCAGTTCTTC.

This clonotype came up a few times. The V call is TRBV7-8, the J call TRBJ2-4; either TRBD1 or TRBD2 may fit D (7 bases each). Trimming cost V 0 bases and J 7 bases, with 13 bases left between them. This CDR3 region has 15 residues. CDR1 and CDR2 from the germline V gene are SGHVS and FQNEAQ. As DNA, the CDR3 is TGTGCCAGCAGCTTAGCCCTGGGAGGGGGCAACATTCAGTACTTC. Translated, it gives CASSLALGGGNIQYF.

J is TRBJ1-4 and V is TRBV5-6; D is unresolved. The CDR3 covers 13 residues. V gave up 7 bases and J gave up 2 bases, with 9 bases separating them. Per the germline V gene, CDR1 is SGHDT and CDR2 is YYEEEE. CDR3 nucleotide sequence: TGTGCCAGCGGAATTACCACTAATGAAAAACTGTTTTTT. Encoded protein: CASGITTNEKLFF.

This clonotype was detected only a few times. The genes are TRBV30 and TRBJ2-7; D is perhaps TRBD1 (5 bases). Germline values: CDR1 GTSNPN, CDR2 SVGIG (reference sequence). The germline V and J ends were trimmed by 5 bases and 5 bases, with 13 bases remaining between them. CDR3 length: 12 residues. CDR3 loop: CAWGRGTNEQYF. Written as DNA, the CDR3 is TGTGCCTGGGGAAGGGGTACTAACGAGCAGTACTTC.

The V gene is TRBV7-9, the J gene TRBJ2-3, with D perhaps assigned TRBD1 or TRBD2 (5 bases each). The CDR3 is made up of 14 amino acids. CDR1 and CDR2 from the germline V gene are SEHNR and FQNEAQ (reference sequence). Trimming took off 6 bases at V and 4 bases at J, with 14 bases between the two ends. The CDR3 DNA reads TGTGCCAGCAGTTACCACGGGACCTCAGATACGCAGTATTTT. This encodes CASSYHGTSDTQYF.

The chain links TRBV12-3 or TRBV12-4 to TRBJ2-1; D is undetermined. V lost 7 bases to trimming and J lost 7 bases, with 23 bases between them. The CDR3 loop spans 16 amino acids. CDR3 region: CASTSIRSNHGNEQFF. Here the CDR3 DNA reads TGTGCCAGCACCTCAATCAGATCCAACCACGGGAATGAGCAGTTCTTC.

The chain has TRBV7-9 and TRBJ2-6; D perhaps matches TRBD1 (5 bases). Germline V CDR1 and CDR2: SEHNR, FQNEAQ (reference sequence). The CDR3 extends over 17 amino acids. V lost 1 base and J 1 base, leaving 11 bases between the germline ends. The CDR3: CASSLGAAGSGANVLTF. The CDR3 nucleotides are TGTGCCAGCAGCTTAGGGGCGGCAGGGTCTGGGGCCAACGTCCTGACTTTC.

The genes are TRBV7-2 and TRBJ2-7, with unresolved D. V was clipped by 4 bases and J by 7 bases, with 20 bases between them. CDR3 length: 15 residues. Germline V CDR1 and CDR2: SGHTA, FQGNSA. DNA of the CDR3: TGTGCCAGCAGCTCCGAGGATAGCTCCTACAATGAGCAGTACTTC. Encoded protein: CASSSEDSSYNEQYF.

This clonotype was recorded once. Possible read error: a much larger clone is one base away. This chain links TRBV5-4 with TRBJ2-3; 7 bases line up with TRBD2. The CDR3 is 14 residues long. The junction had 10 bases not matched to a gene; V was cut back by 4 bases and J by 8 bases. Germline V gives CDR1 SGHNT, CDR2 YYREEE (reference sequence). CDR3 protein: CASSPGGFTGTQYF. CDR3 sequence (DNA): TGTGCCAGCAGCCCCGGGGGGTTCACCGGTACGCAGTATTTT.

For the CDR3, the DNA is TGTGCCAGCAGCTTCCTAGCGGGAACTGGGGCCAACGTCCTGACTTTC. Protein sequence: CASSFLAGTGANVLTF. V is TRBV5-6 and J is TRBJ2-6, with 9 nucleotides matching TRBD2. Trimming removed 2 bases from V and 2 bases from J; junction bases left unmatched: 2. The germline gives CDR1 SGHDT, CDR2 YYEEEE. This CDR3 is built from 16 residues.

This chain links TRBV7-2 with TRBJ2-3; TRBD2 is a possible D gene (5 bases). Per germline, CDR1 SGHTA and CDR2 FQGNSA. Trimming shortened V by 5 bases and J by 2 bases, and 20 bases separated the two germline ends. CDR3 size: 17 residues. The CDR3 loop is CASSRSRSSGYTDTQYF. The CDR3 DNA reads TGTGCCAGCAGCAGATCACGGTCCAGCGGATACACAGATACGCAGTATTTT.

V is TRBV20-1 and J is TRBJ2-3; D perhaps matches TRBD1 (6 bases). This CDR3 contains 15 residues. Germline lookup yields CDR1 DFQATT and CDR2 SNEGSKA (reference sequence). The V and J ends lost 0 bases and 2 bases respectively, with 12 bases between them. The CDR3 protein is CSARDLGQNTDTQYF. The CDR3 region has the DNA TGCAGTGCTAGAGATCTTGGACAGAACACAGATACGCAGTATTTT.

This clonotype was counted between two and nine times. The genes are TRBV29-1 and TRBJ1-2, with 9 bases lining up with TRBD1. The germline CDR1 and CDR2 sequences are SQVTM and ANQGSEA. The ends lost 7 bases at V and 7 bases at J; junction bases unmatched: 10. There are 13 residues in the CDR3. CDR3 nucleotide sequence: TGCAGCGGTCTACAGGGGGCCTGGAGTGGCTACACCTTC. Translated: CSGLQGAWSGYTF.